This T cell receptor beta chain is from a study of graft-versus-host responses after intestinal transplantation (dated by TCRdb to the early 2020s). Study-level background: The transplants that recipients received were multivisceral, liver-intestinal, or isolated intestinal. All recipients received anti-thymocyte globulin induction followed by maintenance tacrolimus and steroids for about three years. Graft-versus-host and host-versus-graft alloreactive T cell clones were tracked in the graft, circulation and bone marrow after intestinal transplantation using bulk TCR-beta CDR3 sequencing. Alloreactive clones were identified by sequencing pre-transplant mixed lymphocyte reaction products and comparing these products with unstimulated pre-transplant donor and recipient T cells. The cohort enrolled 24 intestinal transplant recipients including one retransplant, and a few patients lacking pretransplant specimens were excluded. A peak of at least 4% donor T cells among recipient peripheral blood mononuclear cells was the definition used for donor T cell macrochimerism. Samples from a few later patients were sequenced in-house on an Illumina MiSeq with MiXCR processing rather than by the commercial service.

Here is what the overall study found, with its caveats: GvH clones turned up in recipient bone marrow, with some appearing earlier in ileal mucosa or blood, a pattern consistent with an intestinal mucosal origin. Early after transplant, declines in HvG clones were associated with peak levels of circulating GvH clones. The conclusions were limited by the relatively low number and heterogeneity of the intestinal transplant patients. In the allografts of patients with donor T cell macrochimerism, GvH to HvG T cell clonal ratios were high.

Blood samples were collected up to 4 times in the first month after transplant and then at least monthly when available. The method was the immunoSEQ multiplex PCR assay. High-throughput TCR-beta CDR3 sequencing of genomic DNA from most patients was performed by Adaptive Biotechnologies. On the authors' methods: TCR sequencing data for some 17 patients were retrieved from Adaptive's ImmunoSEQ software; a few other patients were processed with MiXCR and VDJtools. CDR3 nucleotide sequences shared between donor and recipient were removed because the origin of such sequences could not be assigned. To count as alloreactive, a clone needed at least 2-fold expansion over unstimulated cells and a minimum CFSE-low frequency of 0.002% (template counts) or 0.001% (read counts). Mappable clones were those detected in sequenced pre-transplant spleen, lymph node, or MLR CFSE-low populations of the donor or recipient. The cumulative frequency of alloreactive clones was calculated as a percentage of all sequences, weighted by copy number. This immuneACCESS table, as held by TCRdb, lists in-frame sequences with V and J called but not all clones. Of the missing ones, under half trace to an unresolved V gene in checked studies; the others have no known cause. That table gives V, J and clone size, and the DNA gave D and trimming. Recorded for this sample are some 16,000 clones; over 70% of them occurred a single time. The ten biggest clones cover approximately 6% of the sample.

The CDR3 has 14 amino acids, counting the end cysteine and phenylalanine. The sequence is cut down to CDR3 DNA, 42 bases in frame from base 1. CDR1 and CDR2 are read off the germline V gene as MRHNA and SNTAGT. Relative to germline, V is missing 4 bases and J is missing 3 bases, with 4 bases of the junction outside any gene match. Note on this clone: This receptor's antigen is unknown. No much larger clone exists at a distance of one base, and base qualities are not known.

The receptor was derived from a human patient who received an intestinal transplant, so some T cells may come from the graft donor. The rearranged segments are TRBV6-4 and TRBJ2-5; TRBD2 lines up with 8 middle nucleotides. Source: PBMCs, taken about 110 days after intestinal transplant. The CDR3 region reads CASSARAGEETQYF. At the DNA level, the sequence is TGTGCCAGCAGTGCTCGAGCGGGAGAAGAGACCCAGTACTTC.